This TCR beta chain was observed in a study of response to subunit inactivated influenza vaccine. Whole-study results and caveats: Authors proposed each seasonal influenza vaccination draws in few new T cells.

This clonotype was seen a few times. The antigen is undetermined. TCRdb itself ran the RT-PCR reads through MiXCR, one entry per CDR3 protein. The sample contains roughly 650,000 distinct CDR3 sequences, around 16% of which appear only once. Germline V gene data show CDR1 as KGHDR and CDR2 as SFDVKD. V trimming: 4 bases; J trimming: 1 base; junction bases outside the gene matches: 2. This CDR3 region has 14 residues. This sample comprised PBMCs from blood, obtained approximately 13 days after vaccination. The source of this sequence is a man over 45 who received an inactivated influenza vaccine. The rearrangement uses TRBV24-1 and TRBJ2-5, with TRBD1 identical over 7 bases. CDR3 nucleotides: TGTGCCACCAGTGACCGGGACAGCCAAGAGACCCAGTACTTC. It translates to CATSDRDSQETQYF.